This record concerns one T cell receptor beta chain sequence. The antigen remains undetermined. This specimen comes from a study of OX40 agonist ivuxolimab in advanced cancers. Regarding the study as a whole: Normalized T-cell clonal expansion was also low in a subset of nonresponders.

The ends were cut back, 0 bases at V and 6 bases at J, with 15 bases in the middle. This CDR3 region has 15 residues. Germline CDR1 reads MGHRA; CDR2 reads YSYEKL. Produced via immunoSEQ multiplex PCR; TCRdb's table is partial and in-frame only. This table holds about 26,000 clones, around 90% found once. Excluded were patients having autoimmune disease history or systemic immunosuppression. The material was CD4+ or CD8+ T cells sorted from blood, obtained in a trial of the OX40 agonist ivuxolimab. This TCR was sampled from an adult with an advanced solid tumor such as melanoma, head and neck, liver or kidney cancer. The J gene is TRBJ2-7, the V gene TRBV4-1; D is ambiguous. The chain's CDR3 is CASSQDSLARVEQYF. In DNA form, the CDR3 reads TGCGCCAGCAGCCAAGATAGTTTAGCCCGCGTCGAGCAGTACTTC.